These 18 T cell receptor beta chains were all obtained from the same sample, sequenced in a study of CD8+ T cells in alopecia areata. Following extraction, RNA underwent reverse transcription to cDNA, which served as the sequencing template. The table came from immunoSEQ multiplex PCR; TCRdb's copy has only in-frame clones and leaves some out. The data show more than 100,000 clones, with about half seen just once and roughly 0.5% held by the top ten. Indicated treatment: oral pan-JAK inhibitor, 5-10 mg twice daily. The sample was CD4+ T cells sorted from blood, taken at week 4, from a patient treated with tofacitinib. All receptors derive from a human donor with alopecia areata.

The chain combines TRBV5-1 with TRBJ2-5, with D uncertain. V lost 4 bases to trimming and J lost 0 bases, with 16 bases between them. Looked up from germline, CDR1 is SGHRS and CDR2 is YFSETQ. The CDR3 loop spans 16 amino acids. In DNA, the CDR3 is TGCGCCAGCAGCGCAAAGGTAAGCGCGGACCAAGAGACCCAGTACTTC. Encoded protein: CASSAKVSADQETQYF.

This clone was recorded a few times. This chain uses TRBV7-9 with TRBJ1-1, with D possibly TRBD1 on 5 matching bases. Looked up from germline, CDR1 is SEHNR and CDR2 is FQNEAQ (reference sequence). V was trimmed by 4 bases and J by 2 bases, leaving 11 bases between them. CDR3 length equals 14 residues. CDR3 sequence (DNA): TGTGCCAGCAGCTCATCCGGGGGAAACACTGAAGCTTTCTTT. Translated: CASSSSGGNTEAFF.

The rearrangement uses TRBV7-8 and TRBJ2-1; D is ambiguous. The CDR3 loop spans 14 amino acids. The germline V and J ends were trimmed by 1 base and 6 bases, with 10 bases remaining between them. Germline CDR1 reads SGHVS; CDR2 reads FQNEAQ. The CDR3 spells CASSLDERPNEQFF. The CDR3 nucleotides are TGTGCCAGCAGCTTAGACGAAAGGCCCAATGAGCAGTTCTTC.

The chain is built from TRBV9 and TRBJ1-2; D remains ambiguous. Germline values: CDR1 SGDLS, CDR2 YYNGEE. The germline V and J ends were trimmed by 4 bases and 2 bases, with 6 bases remaining between them. The CDR3 extends over 12 amino acids. The CDR3 sequence is CASSLGNYGYTF. For the CDR3, the DNA is TGTGCCAGCAGCTTGGGGAACTATGGCTACACCTTC.

The genes are TRBV30 and TRBJ1-1; no clear D. V lost 3 bases and J 2 bases, leaving 10 bases between the germline ends. This CDR3 has 13 residues. The germline gives CDR1 GTSNPN, CDR2 SVGIG (reference sequence). For the CDR3, the DNA is TGTGCCTGGAGGCTCAGACTTAACACTGAAGCTTTCTTT. Amino acid sequence: CAWRLRLNTEAFF.

The V gene is TRBV10-3, the J gene TRBJ2-7; D ambiguous. V was cut by 0 bases and J by 2 bases, with 11 bases left in between. Germline V CDR1 and CDR2: ENHRY, SYGVKD. The CDR3 consists of 15 residues. Written as DNA, the CDR3 is TGTGCCATCAGTGAGTCGAAGGCCAAGGCCTACGAGCAGTACTTC. This translates into CAISESKAKAYEQYF.

This clone was detected a few times. The chain recombines TRBV6-5 with TRBJ1-1; 7 bases line up with TRBD1. Looked up from germline, CDR1 is MNHEY and CDR2 is SVGAGI. The J segment lost 10 bases and the V segment lost 5 bases, leaving 7 bases of the junction unmatched. The CDR3 runs to 12 residues. Here the CDR3 reads CASSNRQGGAFF. For the CDR3, the DNA is TGTGCCAGCAGTAACCGACAGGGAGGAGCTTTCTTT.

The rearrangement uses TRBV6-1 and TRBJ1-4; possibly TRBD1 for D (5 bases). The CDR3 is 15 amino acids. V dropped 4 bases and J dropped 0 bases, with 9 bases sitting between them. Germline loops: CDR1 MNHNS, CDR2 SASEGT. The CDR3 sequence is CASSGQTATNEKLFF. The CDR3 DNA reads TGTGCCAGCAGTGGACAGACAGCAACTAATGAAAAACTGTTTTTT.

A few counts support this clone. CDR3 residues: CSALRRELVGNTIYF. CDR3 sequence (DNA): TGCAGCGCTCTACGGCGGGAGCTAGTTGGAAACACCATATATTTT. The chain links TRBV29-1 to TRBJ1-3; no reliable D call. Germline V gene lookup returns CDR1 SQVTM and CDR2 ANQGSEA. This CDR3 has 15 residues. With 7 bases removed from V and 3 bases from J, the gap between germline ends came to 19 bases.

This clone showed up just a few times. The gene calls are TRBV25-1 and TRBJ2-7; 7 nucleotides match TRBD2. Germline lookup yields CDR1 MGHDK and CDR2 SYGVNS. The CDR3 covers 15 residues. Germline trimming cut 3 bases from V and 0 bases from J; bases unmatched to any gene: 5. CDR3 nucleotides: TGTGCCAGCAGTGATTCGGGCGGGAGCTCCTACGAGCAGTACTTC. Its translation: CASSDSGGSSYEQYF.

The chain joins TRBV11-2 to TRBJ1-1; D is unclear. CDR3 length: 14 residues. The V end was cut by 5 bases, the J end by 1 base, with 11 bases between. Germline CDR1 and CDR2: SGHAT and FQNNGV. The CDR3 is CASSVRLQNTEAFF. The CDR3 bases are TGTGCCAGCAGCGTTAGACTTCAGAACACTGAAGCTTTCTTT.

The rearrangement joins TRBV27 to TRBJ1-5; tentatively, D is TRBD1 (6 bases). Trimming took 2 bases from V and 7 from J, leaving 15 bases between them. Germline loops: CDR1 MNHEY, CDR2 SMNVEV (reference sequence). The CDR3 totals 15 residues. The CDR3 region has the DNA TGTGCCAGCAGTTTAATCCCCCCAGGGGCGCAGCCCCAGCATTTT. It yields the protein CASSLIPPGAQPQHF.

This chain connects TRBV29-1 to TRBJ2-1, with D uncertain. The CDR3 has 12 amino acids. Trimming left V 5 bases short and J 6 bases short, with 11 bases between. From germline, CDR1 is SQVTM and CDR2 ANQGSEA. Here the CDR3 reads CSVRSGGNEQFF. Written as DNA, the CDR3 is TGCAGCGTTAGGTCGGGCGGCAATGAGCAGTTCTTC.

The rearrangement joins TRBV30 to TRBJ1-1, with 7 bases identical to TRBD1. The CDR3 covers 10 residues. The ends lost 3 bases at V and 11 bases at J; junction bases unmatched: 3. CDR1 and CDR2 from the germline V gene are GTSNPN and SVGIG (reference sequence). For the CDR3, the DNA is TGTGCCTGGAGCGCCAGGGGGGCTTTCTTT. Translating it yields CAWSARGAFF.

The chain couples TRBV7-8 to TRBJ1-1; maybe TRBD1 (5 bases). Germline V gene lookup returns CDR1 SGHVS and CDR2 FQNEAQ. Trimming took off 8 bases at V and 3 bases at J, with 13 bases between the two ends. The CDR3 has 13 amino acids. The CDR3 loop is CASGNRRDTEAFF. The CDR3 bases are TGTGCCAGCGGAAACAGGAGAGACACTGAAGCTTTCTTT.

This rearrangement joins TRBV30 to TRBJ1-2; D may be TRBD1 (5 bases). The germline gives CDR1 GTSNPN, CDR2 SVGIG (reference sequence). The CDR3 has 15 residues. V lost 1 base and J lost 8, with 20 bases in between. This chain's CDR3 is CAWSDLLGPQGGYTF. The CDR3 DNA sequence: TGTGCCTGGAGTGACCTCCTGGGCCCCCAGGGAGGCTACACCTTC.

This clone was counted only a few times. V is TRBV30 and J is TRBJ2-2, with TRBD1 matching over 8 bases. Germline loops: CDR1 GTSNPN, CDR2 SVGIG (reference sequence). V lost 3 bases, J lost 6 bases, and 9 bases stayed unmatched. The CDR3 is made up of 15 amino acids. The CDR3 bases are TGTGCCTGGAGACCTCGGGACAGGTCTGCCGGGGAGCTGTTTTTT. Amino acid sequence: CAWRPRDRSAGELFF.

The chain uses TRBV7-6 and TRBJ2-7, with D hard to call. V shed 1 base and J shed 0 bases, with 10 bases lying between them. The CDR3 runs 15 residues. Germline CDR1 reads SGHVS; CDR2 reads FNYEAQ. As DNA, the CDR3 is TGTGCCAGCAGCTTAGACGCAGGTTACTCCTACGAGCAGTACTTC. Translated: CASSLDAGYSYEQYF.